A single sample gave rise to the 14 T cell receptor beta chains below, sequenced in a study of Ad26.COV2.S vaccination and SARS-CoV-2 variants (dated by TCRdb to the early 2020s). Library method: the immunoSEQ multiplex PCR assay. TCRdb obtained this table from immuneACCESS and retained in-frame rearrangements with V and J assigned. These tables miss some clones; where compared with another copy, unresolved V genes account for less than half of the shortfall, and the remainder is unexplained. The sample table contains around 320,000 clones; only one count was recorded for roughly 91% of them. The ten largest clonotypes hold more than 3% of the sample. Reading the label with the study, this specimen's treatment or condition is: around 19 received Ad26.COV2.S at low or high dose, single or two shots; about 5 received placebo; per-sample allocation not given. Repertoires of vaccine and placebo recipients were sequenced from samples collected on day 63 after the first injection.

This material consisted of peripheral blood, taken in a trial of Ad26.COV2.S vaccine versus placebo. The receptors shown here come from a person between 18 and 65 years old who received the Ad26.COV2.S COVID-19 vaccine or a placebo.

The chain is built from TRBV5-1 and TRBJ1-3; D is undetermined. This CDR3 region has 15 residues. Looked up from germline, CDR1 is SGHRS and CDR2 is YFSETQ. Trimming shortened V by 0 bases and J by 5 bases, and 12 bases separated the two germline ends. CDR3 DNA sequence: TGCGCCAGCAGCTTGGGCCGGGTCGGGCGAAACACCATATATTTT. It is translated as CASSLGRVGRNTIYF.

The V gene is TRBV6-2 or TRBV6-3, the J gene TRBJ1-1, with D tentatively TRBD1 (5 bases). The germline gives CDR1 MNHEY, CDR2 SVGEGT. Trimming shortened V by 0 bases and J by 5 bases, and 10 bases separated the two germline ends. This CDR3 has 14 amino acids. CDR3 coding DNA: TGTGCCAGCAGTTACTCAGAGGGGTGGACTGAAGCTTTCTTT. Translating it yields CASSYSEGWTEAFF.

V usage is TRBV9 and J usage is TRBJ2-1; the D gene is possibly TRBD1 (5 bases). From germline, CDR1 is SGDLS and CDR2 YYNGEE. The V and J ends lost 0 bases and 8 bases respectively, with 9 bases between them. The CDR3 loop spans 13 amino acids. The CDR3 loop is CASSVANRYEQFF. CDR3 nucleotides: TGTGCCAGCAGCGTAGCCAACAGGTATGAGCAGTTCTTC.

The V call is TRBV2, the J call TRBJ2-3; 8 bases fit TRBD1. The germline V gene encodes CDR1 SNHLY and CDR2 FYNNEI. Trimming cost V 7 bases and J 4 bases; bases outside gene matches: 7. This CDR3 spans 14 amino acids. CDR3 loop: CASTSGGAPDTQYF. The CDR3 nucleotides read TGTGCCAGCACCTCAGGGGGCGCGCCAGATACGCAGTATTTT.

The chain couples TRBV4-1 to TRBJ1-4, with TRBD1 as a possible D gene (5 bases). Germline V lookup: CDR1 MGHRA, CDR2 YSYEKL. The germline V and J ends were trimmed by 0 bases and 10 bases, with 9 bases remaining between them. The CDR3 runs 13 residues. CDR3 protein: CASSQDDSLKLFF. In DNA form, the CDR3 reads TGCGCCAGCAGCCAAGATGACAGCCTAAAACTGTTTTTT.

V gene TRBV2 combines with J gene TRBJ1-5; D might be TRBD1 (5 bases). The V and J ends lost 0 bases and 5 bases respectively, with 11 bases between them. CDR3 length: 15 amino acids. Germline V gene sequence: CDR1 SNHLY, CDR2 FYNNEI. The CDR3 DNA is TGTGCCAGCAGTGAAGCGCTTCAAGGGGATCAGCCCCAGCATTTT. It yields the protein CASSEALQGDQPQHF. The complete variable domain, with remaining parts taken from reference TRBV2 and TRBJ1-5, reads EPEVTQTPSHQVTQMGQEVILRCVPISNHLYFYWYRQILGQKVEFLVSFYNNEISEKSEIFDDQFSVERPDGSNFTLKIRSTKLEDSAMYFCASSEALQGDQPQHFGDGTRLSIL.

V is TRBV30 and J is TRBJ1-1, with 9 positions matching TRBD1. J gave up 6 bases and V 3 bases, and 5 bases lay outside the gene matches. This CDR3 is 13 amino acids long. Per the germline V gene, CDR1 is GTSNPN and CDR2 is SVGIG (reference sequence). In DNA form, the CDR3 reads TGTGCCTGGAGCCCCACAGGGGGCCCTGAAGCTTTCTTT. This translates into CAWSPTGGPEAFF.

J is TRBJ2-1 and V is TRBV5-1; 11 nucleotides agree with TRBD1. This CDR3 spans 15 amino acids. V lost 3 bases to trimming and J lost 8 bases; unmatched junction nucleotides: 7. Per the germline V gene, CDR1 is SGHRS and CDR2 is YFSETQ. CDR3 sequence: CASSSGQGATYEQFF. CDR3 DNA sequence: TGCGCCAGCAGCTCAGGACAGGGGGCGACGTATGAGCAGTTCTTC.

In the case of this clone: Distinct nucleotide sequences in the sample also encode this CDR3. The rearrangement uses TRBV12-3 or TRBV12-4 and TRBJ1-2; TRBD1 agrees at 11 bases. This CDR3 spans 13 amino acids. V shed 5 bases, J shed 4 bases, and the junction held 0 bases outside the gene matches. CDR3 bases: TGTGCCAGCAGTGGACAGGGGGCCTATGGCTACACCTTC. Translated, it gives CASSGQGAYGYTF.

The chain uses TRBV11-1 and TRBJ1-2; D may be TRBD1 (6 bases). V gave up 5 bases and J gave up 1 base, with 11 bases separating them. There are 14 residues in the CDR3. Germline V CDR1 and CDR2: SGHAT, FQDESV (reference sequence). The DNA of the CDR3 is TGTGCCAGCAGCCTCCGGGACAATAACTATGGCTACACCTTC. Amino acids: CASSLRDNNYGYTF.

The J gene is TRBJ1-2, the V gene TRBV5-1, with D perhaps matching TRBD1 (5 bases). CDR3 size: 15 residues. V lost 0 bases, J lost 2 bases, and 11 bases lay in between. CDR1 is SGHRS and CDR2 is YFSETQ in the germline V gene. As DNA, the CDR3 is TGCGCCAGCAGCTTGGTTGCAAGACAGAACTATGGCTACACCTTC. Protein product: CASSLVARQNYGYTF.

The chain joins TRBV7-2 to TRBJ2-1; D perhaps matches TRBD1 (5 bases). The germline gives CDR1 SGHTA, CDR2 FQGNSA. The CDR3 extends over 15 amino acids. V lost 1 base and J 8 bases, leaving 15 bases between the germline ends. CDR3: CASSLGWGNIDEQFF. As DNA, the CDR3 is TGTGCCAGCAGCTTAGGCTGGGGCAACATCGATGAGCAGTTCTTC.

The CDR3 loop reads CASSLDPGLWQPQHF. The DNA for the CDR3 is TGTGCCAGCAGCTTAGATCCCGGCCTTTGGCAGCCCCAGCATTTT. The chain combines TRBV7-2 with TRBJ1-5; D unclear. Germline loops: CDR1 SGHTA, CDR2 FQGNSA. Trimming pared 1 base from V and 7 bases from J, leaving 14 bases between. The CDR3 totals 15 residues.

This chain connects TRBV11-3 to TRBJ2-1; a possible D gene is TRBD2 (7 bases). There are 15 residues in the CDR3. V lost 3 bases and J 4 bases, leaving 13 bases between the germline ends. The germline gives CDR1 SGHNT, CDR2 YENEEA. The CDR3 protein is CASSFTGGRYNEQFF. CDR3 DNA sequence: TGTGCCAGCAGCTTTACCGGGGGGCGATACAATGAGCAGTTCTTC.